What follows are 11 T cell receptor beta chains derived from one specimen sequenced in a study of blood T cell repertoires in COVID-19. Sequenced by immunoSEQ multiplex PCR; TCRdb stores in-frame clones only, minus some. Seen here are 77,000 or so clones, around 85% observed once, and the top ten hold 4% to 5.5%. Sequenced input: peripheral blood. The origin of the receptors is a man aged 80 or over with acute or convalescent COVID-19.

The chain has TRBV12-3 or TRBV12-4 and TRBJ1-2; 7 bases line up with TRBD1. V was pared by 3 bases and J by 6 bases, with 1 base of the junction left unmatched. The CDR3 is 12 residues long. CDR3 coding DNA: TGTGCCAGCAGTTTGGGACAGAATGGCTACACCTTC. Translated, it gives CASSLGQNGYTF.

The chain recombines TRBV3-1 (or the pseudogene TRBV3-2) with TRBJ1-2; a possible D gene is TRBD1 (6 bases). The CDR3 has 14 residues. Trimming removed 0 bases at V and 8 bases at J, with 13 bases between. Germline CDR1 is LGHDT and CDR2 is YNNKEL (reference sequence). The CDR3 spells CASSQEAGVGGYTF. CDR3 nucleotide sequence: TGTGCCAGCAGCCAAGAGGCAGGGGTAGGAGGCTACACCTTC.

The chain combines TRBV15 with TRBJ1-3, with 8 bases that match TRBD1. Trimming took 3 bases from V and 4 from J; bases not matched to a gene: 5. This CDR3 is built from 15 residues. Germline CDR1 and CDR2: LNHNV and YYDKDF (reference sequence). The CDR3, as DNA: TGTGCCACCAGCAGGATAGGACAGGGAGGAAACACCATATATTTT. This gives the protein CATSRIGQGGNTIYF.

The J gene is TRBJ2-2, the V gene TRBV18, with 8 bases lining up with TRBD2. Germline lookup yields CDR1 KGHSH and CDR2 LQKENI. The V segment lost 1 base and the J segment 3 bases; nucleotides outside the gene matches: 4. This CDR3 is 16 amino acids long. The CDR3 DNA reads TGTGCCAGCTCACCACGAATGCGGGGGGACACCGGGGAGCTGTTTTTT. Amino acids: CASSPRMRGDTGELFF.

The genes are TRBV19 and TRBJ2-1; D perhaps matches TRBD2 (6 bases). The germline V and J ends were trimmed by 3 bases and 4 bases, with 16 bases remaining between them. The germline V gene has CDR1 LNHDA and CDR2 SQIVND (reference sequence). The CDR3 is 16 residues long. CDR3 bases: TGTGCCAGTAGTATCCCTCACGGGAGAGGTTACAATGAGCAGTTCTTC. Its translation is CASSIPHGRGYNEQFF.

This chain joins TRBV10-1 and TRBJ2-5, with 7 bases that match TRBD2. The CDR3 sequence is 16 residues long. Germline loops: CDR1 WNHNN, CDR2 SYGVQD (reference sequence). V shed 6 bases, J shed 5 bases, and the junction held 15 bases outside the gene matches. The CDR3, as DNA: TGCGCCAGCAGATTCCCTGGGGCGGGAGCTGGGGAGACCCAGTACTTC. It encodes CASRFPGAGAGETQYF.

The rearrangement uses TRBV19 and TRBJ1-5; TRBD1 agrees at 8 bases. J lost 7 bases, V lost 5 bases, and 13 bases had no gene match. The CDR3 sequence is 16 residues long. The V gene's germline CDR1 is LNHDA and CDR2 SQIVND (reference sequence). The CDR3 spells CASSLDRQGSLQPQHF. The CDR3 DNA follows: TGTGCCAGTAGTCTCGACCGACAGGGGAGTTTGCAGCCCCAGCATTTT.

V is TRBV25-1 and J is TRBJ1-1; D is unclear. Deletions cut 2 bases from V and 1 base from J, with 14 bases between. This CDR3 comprises 16 residues. From germline, CDR1 is MGHDK and CDR2 SYGVNS. The CDR3: CASSENLPGSNTEAFF. The CDR3 bases are TGTGCCAGCAGTGAAAATCTCCCGGGGTCGAACACTGAAGCTTTCTTT.

The chain combines TRBV6-6 with TRBJ2-5; 8 nucleotides agree with TRBD2. This CDR3 spans 14 amino acids. V was pared by 6 bases and J by 7 bases, with 10 bases of the junction left unmatched. CDR1 and CDR2 (germline): MNHNY, SVGAGI (reference sequence). In DNA form, the CDR3 reads TGTGCCAGCAGCGGACTAGCAGACGCGGGGACCCAGTACTTC. Its protein product is CASSGLADAGTQYF.

The V call is TRBV30, the J call TRBJ1-1, with a weak D call TRBD1 (5 bases). Germline V gene data show CDR1 as GTSNPN and CDR2 as SVGIG (reference sequence). The CDR3 contains 12 residues. The V and J ends lost 3 bases and 5 bases respectively, with 10 bases between them. The CDR3 loop is CAWSAGRTEAFF. The CDR3 nucleotides read TGTGCCTGGAGCGCAGGGAGGACTGAAGCTTTCTTT.

The gene calls are TRBV10-3 and TRBJ2-7, with 7 bases fitting TRBD1. The germline V gene has CDR1 ENHRY and CDR2 SYGVKD. CDR3 length equals 16 residues. V shed 3 bases, J shed 3 bases, and the junction held 11 bases outside the gene matches. CDR3 amino acids: CAISDSSSTGSYEQYF. DNA of the CDR3: TGTGCCATCAGTGACTCCTCGTCGACAGGGAGCTACGAGCAGTACTTC.